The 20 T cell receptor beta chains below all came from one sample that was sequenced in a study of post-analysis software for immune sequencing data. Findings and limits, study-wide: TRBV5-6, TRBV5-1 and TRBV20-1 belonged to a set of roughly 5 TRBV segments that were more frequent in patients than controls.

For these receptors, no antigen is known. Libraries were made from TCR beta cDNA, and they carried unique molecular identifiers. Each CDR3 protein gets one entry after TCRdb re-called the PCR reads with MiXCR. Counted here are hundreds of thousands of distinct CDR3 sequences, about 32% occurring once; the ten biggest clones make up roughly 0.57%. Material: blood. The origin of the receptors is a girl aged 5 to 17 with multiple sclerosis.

The CDR3 reads CAISFSSGEKLFF. The DNA of the CDR3 is TGTGCCATCTCATTTTCATCAGGGGAAAAACTGTTTTTT. J is TRBJ1-4 and V is TRBV10-3, with D perhaps TRBD1 (5 bases). Germline V lookup: CDR1 ENHRY, CDR2 SYGVKD. The CDR3 consists of 13 residues. Trimming took 8 bases from V and 8 from J, leaving 15 bases between them.

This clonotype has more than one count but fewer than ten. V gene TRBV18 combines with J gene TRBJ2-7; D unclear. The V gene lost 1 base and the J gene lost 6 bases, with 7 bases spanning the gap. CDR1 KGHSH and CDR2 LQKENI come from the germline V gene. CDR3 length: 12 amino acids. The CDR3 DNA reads TGTGCCAGCTCACCACAGGGAAGCGAGCAGTACTTC. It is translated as CASSPQGSEQYF.

CDR3 bases: TGCGCCAGCAGCTTGGCGCCGGATACGGGCTACGAGCAGTACTTC. Its translation is CASSLAPDTGYEQYF. The rearrangement uses TRBV5-1 and TRBJ2-7, with D uncertain. The germline V gene has CDR1 SGHRS and CDR2 YFSETQ. CDR3 length equals 15 residues. V was clipped by 0 bases and J by 3 bases, with 13 bases between them.

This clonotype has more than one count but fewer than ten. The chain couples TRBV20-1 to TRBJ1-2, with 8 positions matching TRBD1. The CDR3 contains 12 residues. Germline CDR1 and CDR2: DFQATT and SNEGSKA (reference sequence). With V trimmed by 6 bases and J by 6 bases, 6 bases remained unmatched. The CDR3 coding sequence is TGCAGTGCGCCTGACAGGGGCCATGGCTACACCTTC. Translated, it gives CSAPDRGHGYTF.

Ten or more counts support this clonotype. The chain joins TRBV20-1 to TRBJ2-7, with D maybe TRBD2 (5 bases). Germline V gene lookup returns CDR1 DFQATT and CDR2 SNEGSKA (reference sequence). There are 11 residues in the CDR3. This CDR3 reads CSASGAYEQYF. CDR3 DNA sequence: TGCAGCGCCTCCGGGGCCTACGAGCAGTACTTC.

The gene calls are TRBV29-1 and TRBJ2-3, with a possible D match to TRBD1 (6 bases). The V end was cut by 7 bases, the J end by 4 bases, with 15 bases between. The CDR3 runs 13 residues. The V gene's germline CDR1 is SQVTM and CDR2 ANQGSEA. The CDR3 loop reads CSGTEGVADTQYF. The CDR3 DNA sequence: TGCAGCGGGACCGAGGGGGTTGCAGATACGCAGTATTTT.

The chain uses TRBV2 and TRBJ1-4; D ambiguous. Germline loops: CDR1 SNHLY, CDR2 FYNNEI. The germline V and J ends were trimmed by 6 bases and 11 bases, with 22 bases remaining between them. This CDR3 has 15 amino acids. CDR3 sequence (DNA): TGTGCCAGCAGGACCCCGTCCCAGATATTGTCGAAACTGTTTTTT. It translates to CASRTPSQILSKLFF.

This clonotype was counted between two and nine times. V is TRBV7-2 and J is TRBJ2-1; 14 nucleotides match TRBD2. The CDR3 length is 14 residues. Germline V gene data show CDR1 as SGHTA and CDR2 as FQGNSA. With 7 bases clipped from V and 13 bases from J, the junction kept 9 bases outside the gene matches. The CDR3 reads CASNGEGTSGSQFF. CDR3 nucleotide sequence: TGTGCCAGCAACGGGGAAGGGACTAGCGGGAGCCAGTTCTTC.

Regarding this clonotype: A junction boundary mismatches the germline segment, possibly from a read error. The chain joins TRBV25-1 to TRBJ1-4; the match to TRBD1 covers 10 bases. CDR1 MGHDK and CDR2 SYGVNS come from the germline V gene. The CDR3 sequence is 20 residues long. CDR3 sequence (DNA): TGTGCCAGCAGCGAATTTCCGTGGGGGACAGGGGCTTCAACTAATGAAAAACTGTTTTTT. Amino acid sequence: CASSEFPWGTGASTNEKLFF. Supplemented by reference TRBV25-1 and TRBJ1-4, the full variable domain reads EADIYQTPRYLVIGTGKKITLECSQTMGHDKMYWYQQDPGMELHLIHYSYGVNSTEKGDLSSESTVSRIRTEHFPLTLESARPSHTSQYLCASSEFPWGTGASTNEKLFFGSGTQLSVL.

The CDR3 here is CAWSVGDSPLHF. DNA for the CDR3: TGTGCCTGGAGTGTAGGAGATTCACCCCTCCACTTT. The rearrangement links TRBV30 to TRBJ1-6; D unclear. The CDR3 is 12 amino acids. Germline CDR1 is GTSNPN and CDR2 is SVGIG (reference sequence). V was trimmed by 0 bases and J by 8 bases, leaving 5 bases between them. Looking up the rest from reference TRBV30 and TRBJ1-6 gives the full variable domain: SQTIHQWPATLVQPVGSPLSLECTVEGTSNPNLYWYRQAAGRGLQLLFYSVGIGQISSEVPQNLSASRPQDRQFILSSKKLLLSDSGFYLCAWSVGDSPLHFGNGTRLTVT.

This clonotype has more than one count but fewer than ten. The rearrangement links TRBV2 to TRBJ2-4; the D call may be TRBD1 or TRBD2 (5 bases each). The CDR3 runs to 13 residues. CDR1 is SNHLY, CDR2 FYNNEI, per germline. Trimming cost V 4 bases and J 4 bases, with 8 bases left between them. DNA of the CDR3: TGTGCCAGCAGTGGGGACCGGAAAAACATTCAGTACTTC. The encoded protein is CASSGDRKNIQYF.

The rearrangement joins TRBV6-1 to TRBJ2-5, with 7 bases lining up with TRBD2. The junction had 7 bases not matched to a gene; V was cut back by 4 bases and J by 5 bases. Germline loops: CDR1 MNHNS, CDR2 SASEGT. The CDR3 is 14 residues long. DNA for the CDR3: TGTGCCAGCAGTGTCGGACTAGAGGTGGAGACCCAGTACTTC. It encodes CASSVGLEVETQYF.

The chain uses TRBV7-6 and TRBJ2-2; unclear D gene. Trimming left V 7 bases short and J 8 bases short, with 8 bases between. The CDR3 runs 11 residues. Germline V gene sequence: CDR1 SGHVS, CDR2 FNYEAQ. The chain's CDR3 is CASTLRGELFF. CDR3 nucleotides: TGTGCCAGCACCCTAAGGGGGGAGCTGTTTTTT.

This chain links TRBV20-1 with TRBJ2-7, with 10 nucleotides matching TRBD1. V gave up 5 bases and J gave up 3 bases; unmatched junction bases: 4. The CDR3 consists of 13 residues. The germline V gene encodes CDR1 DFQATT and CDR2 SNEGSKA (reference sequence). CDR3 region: CSAGGTGDYEQYF. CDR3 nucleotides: TGCAGTGCTGGAGGGACAGGGGACTACGAGCAGTACTTC.

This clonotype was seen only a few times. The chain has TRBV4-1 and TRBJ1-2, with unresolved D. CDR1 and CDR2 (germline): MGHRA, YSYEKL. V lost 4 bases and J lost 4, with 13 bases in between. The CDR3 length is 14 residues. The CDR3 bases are TGCGCCAGCAGCCCTGCGGTAGATTCCTATGGCTACACCTTC. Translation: CASSPAVDSYGYTF.

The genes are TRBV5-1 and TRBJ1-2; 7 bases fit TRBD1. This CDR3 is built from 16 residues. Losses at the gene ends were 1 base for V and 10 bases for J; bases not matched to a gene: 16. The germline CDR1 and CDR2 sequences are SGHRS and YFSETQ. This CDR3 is CASSLTGEPPHRDYTF. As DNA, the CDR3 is TGCGCCAGCAGCTTGACAGGGGAACCCCCCCACCGGGACTACACCTTC.

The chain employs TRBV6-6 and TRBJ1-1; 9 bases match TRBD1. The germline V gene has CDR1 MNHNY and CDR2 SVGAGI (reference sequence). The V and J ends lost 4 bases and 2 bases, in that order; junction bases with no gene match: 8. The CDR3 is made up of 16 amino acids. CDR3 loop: CASSSTPGQGNTEAFF. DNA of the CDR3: TGTGCCAGCAGTTCTACTCCGGGACAGGGAAACACTGAAGCTTTCTTT.

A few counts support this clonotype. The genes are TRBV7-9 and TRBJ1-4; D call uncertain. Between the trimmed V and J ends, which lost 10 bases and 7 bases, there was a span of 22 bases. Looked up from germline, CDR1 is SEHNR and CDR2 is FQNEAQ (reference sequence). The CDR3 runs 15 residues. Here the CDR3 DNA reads TGTGCCACCACCCCAGAGACCTCCTACGGTGAAAAACTGTTTTTT. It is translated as CATTPETSYGEKLFF.

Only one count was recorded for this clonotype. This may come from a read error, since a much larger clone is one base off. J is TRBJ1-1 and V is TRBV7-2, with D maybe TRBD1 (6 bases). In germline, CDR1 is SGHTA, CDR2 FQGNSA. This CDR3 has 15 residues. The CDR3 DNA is TGTGCCAGCAGCCCAACCACAGGGATGAACACTGATGCTTTCTTT. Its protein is CASSPTTGMNTDAFF.

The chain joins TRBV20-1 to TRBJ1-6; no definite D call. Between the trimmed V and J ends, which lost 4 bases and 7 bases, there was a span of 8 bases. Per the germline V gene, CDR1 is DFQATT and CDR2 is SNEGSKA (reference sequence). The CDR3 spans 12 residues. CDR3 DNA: TGCAGTGCTACGTGGGGAAATTCACCCCTCCACTTT. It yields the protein CSATWGNSPLHF.